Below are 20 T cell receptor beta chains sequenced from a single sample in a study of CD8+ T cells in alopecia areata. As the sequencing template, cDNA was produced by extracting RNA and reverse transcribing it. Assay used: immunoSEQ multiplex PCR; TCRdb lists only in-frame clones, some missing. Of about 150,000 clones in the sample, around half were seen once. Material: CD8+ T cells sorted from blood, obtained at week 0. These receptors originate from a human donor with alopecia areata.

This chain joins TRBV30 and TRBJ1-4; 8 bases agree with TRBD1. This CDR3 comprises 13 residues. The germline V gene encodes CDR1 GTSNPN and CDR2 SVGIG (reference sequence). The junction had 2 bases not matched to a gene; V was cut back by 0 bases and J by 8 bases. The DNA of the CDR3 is TGTGCCTGGAGTGTTGGACAGGGAGAAAAACTGTTTTTT. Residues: CAWSVGQGEKLFF.

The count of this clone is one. This CDR3 reads CASSPGTQGGSPLHF. The CDR3 DNA reads as TGTGCCAGCAGCCCCGGGACGCAGGGGGGTTCACCCCTCCACTTT. The J gene is TRBJ1-6, the V gene TRBV13; 7 bases line up with TRBD1. Germline V gene sequence: CDR1 PRHDT, CDR2 FYEKMQ (reference sequence). CDR3 length: 15 amino acids. J was trimmed by 9 bases and V by 5 bases; bases with no gene match: 10.

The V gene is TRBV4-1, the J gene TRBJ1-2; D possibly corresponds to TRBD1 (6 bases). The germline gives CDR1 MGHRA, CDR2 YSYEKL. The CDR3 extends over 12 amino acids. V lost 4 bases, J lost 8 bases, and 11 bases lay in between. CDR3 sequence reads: CASSLEGGGYTF. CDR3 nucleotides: TGCGCCAGCAGCCTCGAGGGGGGAGGCTACACCTTC.

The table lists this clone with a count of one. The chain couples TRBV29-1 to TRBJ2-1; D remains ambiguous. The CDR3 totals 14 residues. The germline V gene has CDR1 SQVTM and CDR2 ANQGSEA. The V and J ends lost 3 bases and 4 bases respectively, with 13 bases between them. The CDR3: CSVDGVTKYNEQFF. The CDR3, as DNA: TGCAGCGTTGACGGCGTAACAAAGTACAATGAGCAGTTCTTC.

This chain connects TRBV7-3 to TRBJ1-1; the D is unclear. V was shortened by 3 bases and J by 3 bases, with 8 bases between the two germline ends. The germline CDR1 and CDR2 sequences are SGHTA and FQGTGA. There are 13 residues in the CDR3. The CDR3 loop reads CASSFRQDTEAFF. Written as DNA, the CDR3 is TGTGCCAGCAGCTTTAGACAAGACACTGAAGCTTTCTTT.

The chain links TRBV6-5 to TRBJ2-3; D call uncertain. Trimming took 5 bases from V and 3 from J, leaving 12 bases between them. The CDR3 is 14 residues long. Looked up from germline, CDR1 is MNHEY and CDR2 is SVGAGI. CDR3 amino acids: CASSLSGETDTQYF. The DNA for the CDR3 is TGTGCCAGCAGTCTCTCGGGCGAAACAGATACGCAGTATTTT.

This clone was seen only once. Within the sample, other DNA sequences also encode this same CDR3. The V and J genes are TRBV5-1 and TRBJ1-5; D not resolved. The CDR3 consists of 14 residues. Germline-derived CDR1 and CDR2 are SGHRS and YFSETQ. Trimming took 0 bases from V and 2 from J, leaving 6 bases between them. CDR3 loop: CASSLEGGNQPQHF. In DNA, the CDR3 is TGCGCCAGCAGCTTGGAAGGCGGCAATCAGCCCCAGCATTTT.

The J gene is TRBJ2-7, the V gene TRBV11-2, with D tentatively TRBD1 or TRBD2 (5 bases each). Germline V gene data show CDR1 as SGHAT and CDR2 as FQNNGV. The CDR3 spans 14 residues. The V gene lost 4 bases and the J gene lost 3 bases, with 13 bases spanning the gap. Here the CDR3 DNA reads TGTGCCAGCAGCTCACGACGGGGCCACTACGAGCAGTACTTC. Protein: CASSSRRGHYEQYF.

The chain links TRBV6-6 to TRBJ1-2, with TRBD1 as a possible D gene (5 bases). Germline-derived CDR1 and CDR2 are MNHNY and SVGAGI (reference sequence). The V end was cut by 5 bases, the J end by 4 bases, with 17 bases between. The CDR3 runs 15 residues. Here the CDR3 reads CASSTPGRVAYGYTF. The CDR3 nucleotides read TGTGCCAGCAGTACCCCGGGCAGGGTCGCCTATGGCTACACCTTC.

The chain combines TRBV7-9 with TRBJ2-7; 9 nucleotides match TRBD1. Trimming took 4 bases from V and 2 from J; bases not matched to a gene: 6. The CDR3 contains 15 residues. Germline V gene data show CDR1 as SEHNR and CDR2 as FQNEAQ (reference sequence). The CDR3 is CASSSVRDRAYEQYF. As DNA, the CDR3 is TGTGCCAGCAGCTCAGTCCGGGACAGGGCCTACGAGCAGTACTTC.

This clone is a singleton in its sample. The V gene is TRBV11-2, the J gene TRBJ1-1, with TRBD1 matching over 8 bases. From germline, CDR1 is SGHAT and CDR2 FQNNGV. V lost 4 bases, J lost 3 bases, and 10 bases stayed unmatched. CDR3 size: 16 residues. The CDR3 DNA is TGTGCCAGCAGCTCCCTAGTCCAGGACAGGGACACTGAAGCTTTCTTT. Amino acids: CASSSLVQDRDTEAFF.

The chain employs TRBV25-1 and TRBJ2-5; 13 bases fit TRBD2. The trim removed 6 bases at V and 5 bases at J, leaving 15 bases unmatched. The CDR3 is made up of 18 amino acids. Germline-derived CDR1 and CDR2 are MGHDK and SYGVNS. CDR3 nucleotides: TGTGCCAGCAGCGATCCCGGGACTAGCGGGGTCGTTGTGGAGACCCAGTACTTC. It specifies CASSDPGTSGVVVETQYF.

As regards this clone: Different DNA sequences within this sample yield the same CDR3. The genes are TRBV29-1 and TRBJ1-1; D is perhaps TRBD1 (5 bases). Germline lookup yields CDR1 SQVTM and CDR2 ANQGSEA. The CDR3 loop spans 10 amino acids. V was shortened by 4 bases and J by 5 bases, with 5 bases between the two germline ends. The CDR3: CSVAGTEAFF. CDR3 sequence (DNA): TGCAGCGTTGCAGGGACTGAAGCTTTCTTT.

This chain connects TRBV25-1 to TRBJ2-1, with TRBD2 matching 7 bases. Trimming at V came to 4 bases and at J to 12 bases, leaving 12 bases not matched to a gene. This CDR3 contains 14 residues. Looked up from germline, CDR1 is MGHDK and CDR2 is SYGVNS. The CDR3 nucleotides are TGTGCCAGCAGTGGACCCGATACCGGGACTATGCAGTTCTTC. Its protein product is CASSGPDTGTMQFF.

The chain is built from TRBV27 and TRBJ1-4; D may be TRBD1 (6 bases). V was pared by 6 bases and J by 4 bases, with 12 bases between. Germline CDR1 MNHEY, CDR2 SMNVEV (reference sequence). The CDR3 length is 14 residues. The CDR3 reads CASSQGLGNEKLFF. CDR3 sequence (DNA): TGTGCCAGCAGCCAGGGGCTAGGTAATGAAAAACTGTTTTTT.

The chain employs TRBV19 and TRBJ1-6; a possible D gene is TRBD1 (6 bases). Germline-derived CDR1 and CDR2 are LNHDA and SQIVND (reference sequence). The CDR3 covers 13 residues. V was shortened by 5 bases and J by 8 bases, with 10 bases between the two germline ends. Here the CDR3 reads CASSLNRDSPLHF. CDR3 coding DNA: TGTGCCAGTAGTCTCAACAGGGATTCACCCCTCCACTTT. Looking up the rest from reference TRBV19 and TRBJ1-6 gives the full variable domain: DGGITQSPKYLFRKEGQNVTLSCEQNLNHDAMYWYRQDPGQGLRLIYYSQIVNDFQKGDIAEGYSVSREKKESFPLTVTSAQKNPTAFYLCASSLNRDSPLHFGNGTRLTVT.

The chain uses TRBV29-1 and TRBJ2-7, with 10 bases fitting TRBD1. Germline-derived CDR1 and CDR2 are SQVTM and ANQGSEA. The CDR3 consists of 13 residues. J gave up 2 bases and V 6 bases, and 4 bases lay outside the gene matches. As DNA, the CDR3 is TGCAGCGTAAGGACAGGGGGTCCCTACGAGCAGTACTTC. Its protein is CSVRTGGPYEQYF.

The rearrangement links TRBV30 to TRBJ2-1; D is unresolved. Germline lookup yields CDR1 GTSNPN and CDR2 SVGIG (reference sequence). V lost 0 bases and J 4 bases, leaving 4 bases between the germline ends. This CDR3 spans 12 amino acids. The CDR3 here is CAWSVPYNEQFF. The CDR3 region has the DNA TGTGCCTGGAGTGTACCTTACAATGAGCAGTTCTTC.

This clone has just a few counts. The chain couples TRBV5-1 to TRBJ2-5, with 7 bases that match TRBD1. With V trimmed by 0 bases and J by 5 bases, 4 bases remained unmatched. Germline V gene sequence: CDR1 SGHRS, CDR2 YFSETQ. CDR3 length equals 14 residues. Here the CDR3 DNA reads TGCGCCAGCAGCTTGGAGGGGGCGAGGGAGACCCAGTACTTC. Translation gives CASSLEGARETQYF. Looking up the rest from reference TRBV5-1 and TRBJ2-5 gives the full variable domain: KAGVTQTPRYLIKTRGQQVTLSCSPISGHRSVSWYQQTPGQGLQFLFEYFSETQRNKGNFPGRFSGRQFSNSRSEMNVSTLELGDSALYLCASSLEGARETQYFGPGTRLLVL.

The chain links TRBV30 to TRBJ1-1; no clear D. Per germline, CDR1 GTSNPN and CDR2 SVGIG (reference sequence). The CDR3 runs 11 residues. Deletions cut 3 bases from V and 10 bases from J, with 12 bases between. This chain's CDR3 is CAWSLDLRAFF. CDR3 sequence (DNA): TGTGCCTGGAGCCTCGACTTAAGAGCTTTCTTT.